These 7 T cell receptor beta chains came from one sample sequenced in a study of blood T cell repertoires in COVID-19. Measured with immunoSEQ multiplex PCR; TCRdb has only the in-frame clones, and not every one. The sample yields approximately 310,000 clones, 70% to 90% seen once. Sequenced sample: peripheral blood. The source of these receptors is a woman in her 50s who had recovered from COVID-19.

The chain joins TRBV4-2 to TRBJ2-5; the D is unclear. V was clipped by 1 base and J by 3 bases, with 12 bases between them. Looked up from germline, CDR1 is LGHNA and CDR2 is YNFKEQ. The CDR3 length is 15 residues. CDR3 nucleotides: TGTGCCAGCAGCCAAGGAGTAAGCGCGGAAGAGACCCAGTACTTC. Translating it yields CASSQGVSAEETQYF.

The genes are TRBV5-6 and TRBJ1-3; possible D gene TRBD1, 5 bases. The CDR3 spans 15 residues. With 2 bases removed from V and 1 base from J, the gap between germline ends came to 10 bases. CDR1 is SGHDT, CDR2 YYEEEE, per germline. The DNA for the CDR3 is TGTGCCAGCAGCTTTCCAGGGCCGTCTGGAAACACCATATATTTT. This gives the protein CASSFPGPSGNTIYF.

This chain joins TRBV7-2 and TRBJ1-5; D not certain. From germline, CDR1 is SGHTA and CDR2 FQGNSA. Deletions cut 5 bases from V and 0 bases from J, with 5 bases between. CDR3 length equals 13 residues. The DNA of the CDR3 is TGTGCCAGCAGCGCAGTTAGCAATCAGCCCCAGCATTTT. Translation: CASSAVSNQPQHF.

V gene TRBV6-5 combines with J gene TRBJ1-6, with TRBD1 identical over 9 bases. The V gene end was trimmed by 4 bases and the J gene end by 10 bases; junction bases not matched to a gene: 8. Per the germline V gene, CDR1 is MNHEY and CDR2 is SVGAGI. CDR3 size: 15 residues. The CDR3: CASSFTGTGYSPLHF. The CDR3 nucleotides read TGTGCCAGCAGTTTCACCGGGACAGGGTACTCACCCCTCCACTTT.

This chain joins TRBV3-1 (or the pseudogene TRBV3-2) and TRBJ1-2; D unclear. CDR1 is LGHDT and CDR2 is YNNKEL in the germline V gene (reference sequence). This CDR3 region has 15 residues. Trimming removed 0 bases at V and 0 bases at J, with 8 bases between. The CDR3 here is CASSQDYSTNYGYTF. The CDR3 DNA sequence: TGTGCCAGCAGCCAAGACTATTCAACTAACTATGGCTACACCTTC.

The rearrangement joins TRBV27 to TRBJ2-6; D perhaps matches TRBD1 (6 bases). The V gene's germline CDR1 is MNHEY and CDR2 SMNVEV (reference sequence). Deletions cut 2 bases from V and 2 bases from J, with 7 bases between. The CDR3 consists of 15 residues. The CDR3 protein is CASSLKGAGANVLTF. CDR3 bases: TGTGCCAGCAGTTTAAAGGGGGCTGGGGCCAACGTCCTGACTTTC.

For this clone: This sample also contains other DNA sequences that code for the same CDR3. This chain joins TRBV7-2 and TRBJ1-1; 11 nucleotides line up with TRBD1. Trimming cost V 1 base and J 5 bases; bases outside gene matches: 3. The CDR3 length is 15 residues. Looked up from germline, CDR1 is SGHTA and CDR2 is FQGNSA. CDR3 protein: CASSLVGQGGTEAFF. Here the CDR3 DNA reads TGTGCCAGCAGCTTAGTGGGACAGGGGGGGACTGAAGCTTTCTTT.